This T cell receptor beta chain was documented in a study of blood T cells in healthy people across ages. The CDR3 loop spans 15 amino acids. In germline, CDR1 is SGHDN, CDR2 FVKESK. A word on this clonotype: The germline gene is not matched at one end of the junction; a read error may be the cause.

Primed by a sample-barcoded 5' primer and a J-beta primer mix, a second PCR proceeded for 7 to 11 cycles. Using its own MiXCR run on the 5' RACE reads, TCRdb lists one record per CDR3 protein. The data show approximately 780,000 distinct CDR3 sequences, approximately 24% seen once. These data are also associated with another study on T cells of mothers and their children. That work contributes: The donor cohort consisted of a few healthy Caucasian mothers and their six children. Several million TCR beta reads per child versus over 9.5 million per mother.

The sample was blood. The chain links TRBV14 to TRBJ2-7, with TRBD1 identical over 10 bases. This sequence was found in a boy aged 5 to 17 in good health. The CDR3 loop is CANSRGDRGLYEQYF. DNA of the CDR3: TGTGCCAACAGCCGCGGGGACAGGGGACTTTACGAGCAGTACTTC.